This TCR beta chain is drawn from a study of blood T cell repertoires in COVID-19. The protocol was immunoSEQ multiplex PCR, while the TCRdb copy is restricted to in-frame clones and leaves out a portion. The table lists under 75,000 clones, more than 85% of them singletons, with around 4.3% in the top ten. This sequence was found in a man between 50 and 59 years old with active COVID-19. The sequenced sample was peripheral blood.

The CDR3 loop is CASSVQGGYEQYF. CDR3 nucleotides: TGTGCCAGCAGTGTCCAGGGCGGCTACGAGCAGTACTTC. The rearrangement joins TRBV2 to TRBJ2-7; D possibly corresponds to TRBD1 (5 bases). The CDR3 consists of 13 residues. Trimming stripped 4 bases from V and 3 bases from J, with 10 bases between. In germline, CDR1 is SNHLY, CDR2 FYNNEI.